The clone carrying this T cell receptor beta chain was observed once. The antigen is undetermined. The sample originates from a study of OX40 agonist ivuxolimab in advanced cancers. Study as a whole: Ivuxolimab, which patients received intravenously every 2 weeks, was dosed at 0.01 to 10 mg/kg. General study findings and limits: CD4+ and CD8+ blood T cells expanded clonally by week 6 at 0.1 to 3.0 mg/kg. Researchers did not determine the expanded peripheral T cells' antigen specificity.

Sequencing was performed with immunoSEQ multiplex PCR; in TCRdb, only in-frame clones are kept and a portion is missing. Among tens of thousands of clones listed, around 86% were seen once. V dropped 3 bases and J dropped 5; count of bases not matched to a gene: 10. Germline V gene lookup returns CDR1 SGHVS and CDR2 FNYEAQ. The CDR3 contains 18 residues. This TCR was recovered from an adult with an advanced solid tumor such as melanoma, head and neck, liver or kidney cancer. V and J are TRBV7-6 and TRBJ2-3, with 14 bases matching TRBD2. Sequenced here: CD4+ or CD8+ T cells sorted from blood, sampled in a trial of the OX40 agonist ivuxolimab. This CDR3 reads CASSFRPGLAGAQDTQYF. The DNA of the CDR3 is TGTGCCAGCAGCTTTAGGCCGGGACTAGCGGGAGCACAAGATACGCAGTATTTT.